The entry below describes one TCR beta chain. Its antigen is not known. This CDR3 is 13 amino acids long. V was shortened by 5 bases and J by 4 bases, with 9 bases between the two germline ends. Germline V gives CDR1 LNHDA, CDR2 SQIVND (reference sequence). The study ran its PCR with 60 Vbeta and 13 Jbeta primers. Some clones are missing from TCRdb's copy, which holds only in-frame ones; the method was immunoSEQ multiplex PCR. The profile covers over 75,000 clones, with roughly 9.4% appearing a single time and 4.5% to 6.5% taken by the ten largest. The data were obtained in a study of cytomegalovirus exposure and HLA in healthy donors. Study-level background: Unique TCR beta sequences numbering some 120 million came from some 200 million T cells in an earlier analysis.

Points from the study as a whole: Later on, a genetic analysis was performed. It linked a missense variant in DCLRE1C with V- and J-gene trimming of TCR beta. Information on immune exposure was restricted to one variable (CMV serostatus). In a later analysis, CMV-associated beta chains were mostly HLA-associated, it appeared.

The rearrangement links TRBV19 to TRBJ1-3; D possibly corresponds to TRBD1 (6 bases). The specimen was PBMCs. This TCR was recovered from a man in his forties or fifties in good health and CMV-seropositive. DNA for the CDR3: TGTGCCAGTAGTGGGACACCCGGAAACACCATATATTTT. The encoded protein is CASSGTPGNTIYF.